The clone carrying this TCR beta chain came up once. This record belongs to a study of blood T cell repertoires in COVID-19. About the study: The United States, Italy and Spain were the sources of the acute and convalescent COVID-19 samples.

Original methodology: Quantification of nucleated cells was approximated via reference gene primer amplification. Clones were sequenced by immunoSEQ multiplex PCR, and TCRdb holds only the in-frame ones, with some missing. The V and J calls and clone size are taken from that table; D and trimming were inferred from the DNA. The table includes a few hundred thousand clones, 88% detected once. Participant-given clinical history determined each cohort assignment. The sequencing input was PBMCs or T cells enriched from blood (not recorded which). This sequence was found in a woman under 30 who had recovered from COVID-19.

The CDR3 region has the DNA TGTGCCAGCCACCCGGGGAGGGATCACAATCAGCCCCAGCATTTT. Translation gives CASHPGRDHNQPQHF. V and J are TRBV7-8 and TRBJ1-5; D gene uncertain. This CDR3 is 15 amino acids long. Germline V gene data show CDR1 as SGHVS and CDR2 as FQNEAQ. V shed 8 bases and J shed 3 bases, with 17 bases lying between them.